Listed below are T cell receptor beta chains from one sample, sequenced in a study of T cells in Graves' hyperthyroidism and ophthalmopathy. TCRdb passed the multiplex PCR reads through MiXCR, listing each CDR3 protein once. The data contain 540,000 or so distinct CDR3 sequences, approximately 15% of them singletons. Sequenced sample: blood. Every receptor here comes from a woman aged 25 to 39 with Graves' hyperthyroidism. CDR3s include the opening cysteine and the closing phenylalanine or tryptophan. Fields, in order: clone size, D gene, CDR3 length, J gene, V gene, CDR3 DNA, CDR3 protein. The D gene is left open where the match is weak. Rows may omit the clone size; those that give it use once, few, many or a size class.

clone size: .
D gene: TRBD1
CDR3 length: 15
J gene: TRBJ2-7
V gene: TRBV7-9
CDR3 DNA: TGTGCCAGCAGTGCTAGACAGGGGGCCTACAATGAGCAGTACTTC
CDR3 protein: CASSARQGAYNEQYF

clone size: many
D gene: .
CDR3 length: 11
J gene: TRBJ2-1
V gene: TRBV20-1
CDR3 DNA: TGCAGTGCTAACAGGGAGAATGAGCAGTTCTTC
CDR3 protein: CSANRENEQFF

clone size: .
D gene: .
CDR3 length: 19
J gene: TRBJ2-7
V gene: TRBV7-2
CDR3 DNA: TGTGCCAGCAGCTTAGCCGGGGGGCATGTCGGGACTATCAGTTACGAGCAGTACTTC
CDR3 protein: CASSLAGGHVGTISYEQYF

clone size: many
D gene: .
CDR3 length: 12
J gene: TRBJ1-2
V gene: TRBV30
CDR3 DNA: TGTGCCTGGAGTGTACAAAGGTCTGGCTACACCTTC
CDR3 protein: CAWSVQRSGYTF

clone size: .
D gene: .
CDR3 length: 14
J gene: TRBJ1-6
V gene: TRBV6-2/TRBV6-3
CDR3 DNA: TGTGCCAGCAGTTACACCTTGGGGTATTCACCCCTCCACTTT
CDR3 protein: CASSYTLGYSPLHF

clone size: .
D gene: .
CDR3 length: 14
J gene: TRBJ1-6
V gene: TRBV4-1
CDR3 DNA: TGCGCCAGCAGCCAGCTTCCTAACAGTTCACCCCTCCACTTT
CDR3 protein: CASSQLPNSSPLHF

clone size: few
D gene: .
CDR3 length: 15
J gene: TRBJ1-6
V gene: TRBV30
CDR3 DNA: TGTGCCTCCACCCCGGGGGGGGCGTATAATTCACCCCTCCACTTT
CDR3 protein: CASTPGGAYNSPLHF

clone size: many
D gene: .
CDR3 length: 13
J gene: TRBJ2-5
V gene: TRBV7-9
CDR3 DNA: TGTGCCAGCATTAGTCAGGGGCAAGAGACCCAGTACTTC
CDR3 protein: CASISQGQETQYF

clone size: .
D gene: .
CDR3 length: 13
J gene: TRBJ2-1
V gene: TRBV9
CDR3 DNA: TGTGCCAGCAGCGTAGTTCCCAGCAATGAGCAGTTCTTC
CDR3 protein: CASSVVPSNEQFF

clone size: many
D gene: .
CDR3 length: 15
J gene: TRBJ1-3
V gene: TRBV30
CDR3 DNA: TGTGCCTGGAGTGGTGACATCTTCTCTGGAAACACCATATATTTT
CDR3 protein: CAWSGDIFSGNTIYF

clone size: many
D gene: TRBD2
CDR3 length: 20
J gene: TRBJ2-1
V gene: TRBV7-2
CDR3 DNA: TGTGCCAGCAGCTTAGTCCCGACGACCTGGACTAGCGGGAGGGTAGAGGAGCAGTTCTTC
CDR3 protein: CASSLVPTTWTSGRVEEQFF

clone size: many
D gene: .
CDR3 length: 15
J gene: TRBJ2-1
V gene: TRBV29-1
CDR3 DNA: TGCAGCGTCATCGGGGGTGGTGGATTCTACAATGAGCAGTTCTTC
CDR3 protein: CSVIGGGGFYNEQFF

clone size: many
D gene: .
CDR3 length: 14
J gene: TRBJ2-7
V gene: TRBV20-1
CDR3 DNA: TGCAGTGCCCCCGACCCACGCGGCTCCTACGAGCAGTACTTC
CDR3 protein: CSAPDPRGSYEQYF

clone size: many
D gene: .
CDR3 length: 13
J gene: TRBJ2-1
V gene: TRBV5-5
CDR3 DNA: TGTGCCAGCAGCTTGCACCGGAACAATGAGCAGTTCTTC
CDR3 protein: CASSLHRNNEQFF

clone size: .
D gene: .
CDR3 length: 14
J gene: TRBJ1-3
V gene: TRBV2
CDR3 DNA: TGTGCCAGCAGTGTGGGGGAATCTGGAAACACCATATATTTT
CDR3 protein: CASSVGESGNTIYF

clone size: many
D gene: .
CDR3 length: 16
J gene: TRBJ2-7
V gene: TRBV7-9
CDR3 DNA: TGTGCCAGCAGCTTAGGCCCGGGACTCCACTGCTACGAGCAGTACTTC
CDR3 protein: CASSLGPGLHCYEQYF